Listed below are T cell receptor beta chains from one sample, sequenced in a study of cytomegalovirus exposure and HLA in healthy donors. Assay: immunoSEQ multiplex PCR; the TCRdb copy retains only in-frame clones and omits some. The sample comprises a few hundred thousand clones, 75% to 90% of which are singletons, and approximately 1% rests with the top ten. Sequenced: PBMCs. These receptors were taken from a young woman in good health and CMV-seronegative. Both conserved end residues are part of each CDR3. D genes are given only for firm matches. Clone size is not always given. Where it is, it says once, few, many or a class for expanded clones.

d_call,clone_size,v_call,j_call,cdr3_aa,cdr3_nt
.,.,TRBV7-2,TRBJ1-6,CASSLAGLHSPLHF,TGTGCCAGCAGCTTAGCTGGACTCCACTCACCCCTCCACTTT
.,.,TRBV7-2,TRBJ1-2,CASSFQGGGYTF,TGTGCCAGCAGCTTTCAGGGTGGCGGCTACACCTTC
.,.,TRBV5-4,TRBJ1-2,CASSLHGAGGYTF,TGTGCCAGCAGCTTGCATGGGGCAGGGGGCTACACCTTC
.,.,TRBV9,TRBJ2-5,CANKETQYF,TGTGCCAATAAAGAGACCCAGTACTTC
TRBD1,.,TRBV7-9,TRBJ2-7,CASSYTGGGWEQYF,TGTGCCAGCAGCTATACAGGGGGCGGATGGGAGCAGTACTTC
.,.,TRBV15,TRBJ2-6,CATSRDNSGANVLTF,TGTGCCACCAGCAGGGACAACTCTGGGGCCAACGTCCTGACTTTC
TRBD2,.,TRBV4-3,TRBJ2-1,CASSQVLRGGLRSDEQFF,TGCGCCAGCAGCCAAGTATTACGGGGGGGCCTCAGATCAGATGAGCAGTTCTTC
TRBD2,.,TRBV19,TRBJ2-7,CASSIVPGRDFYEQCF,TGTGCCAGTAGTATCGTCCCGGGGAGGGATTTCTACGAGCAGTGCTTC
.,.,TRBV18,TRBJ2-1,CASSPAGIREQFF,TGTGCCAGCTCACCTGCAGGGATCAGGGAGCAGTTCTTC
TRBD1,.,TRBV4-1,TRBJ1-5,CASSPWDRGNQPQHF,TGCGCCAGCAGCCCGTGGGACAGGGGCAATCAGCCCCAGCATTTT
TRBD1,.,TRBV7-9,TRBJ2-5,CASSLGDRGRQETQYF,TGTGCCAGCAGCCTAGGGGACAGGGGCCGCCAAGAGACCCAGTACTTC
TRBD1,.,TRBV28,TRBJ1-2,CASRKTGGANGYTF,TGTGCCAGCAGGAAAACAGGGGGCGCAAATGGCTACACCTTC
.,.,TRBV14,TRBJ2-7,CASSHGYSSSYEQYF,TGTGCCAGCAGCCACGGGTACTCGAGCTCCTACGAGCAGTACTTC
.,.,TRBV27,TRBJ1-2,CASSLLAANYGYTF,TGTGCCAGCAGTTTATTAGCTGCTAACTATGGCTACACCTTC
TRBD1,.,TRBV6-6,TRBJ2-3,CASSYPGTVGHTQYF,TGTGCCAGCAGTTACCCCGGGACAGTCGGCCATACGCAGTATTTT
TRBD1,.,TRBV7-2,TRBJ2-7,CASSSPRQGSYEQYF,TGTGCCAGCAGCTCGCCCCGACAGGGTTCGTACGAGCAGTACTTC
.,.,TRBV10-3,TRBJ1-4,CAISESSPTSGKLFF,TGTGCCATCAGTGAGTCTTCCCCGACCTCGGGAAAACTGTTTTTT
.,.,TRBV9,TRBJ1-4,CASSPGGASNEKLFF,TGTGCCAGCAGCCCGGGGGGGGCCAGTAATGAAAAACTGTTTTTT
.,.,TRBV6-5,TRBJ1-2,CASSYSPWSVYGYTF,TGTGCCAGCAGTTACTCCCCCTGGAGCGTGTACGGCTACACCTTC
TRBD1,.,TRBV11-2,TRBJ1-3,CASSYMTGGSGNTIYF,TGTGCCAGCAGCTACATGACAGGGGGATCTGGAAACACCATATATTTT
.,.,TRBV7-2,TRBJ2-5,CASSLLVSETQYF,TGTGCCAGCAGCTTACTCGTATCGGAGACCCAGTACTTC
.,.,TRBV7-2,TRBJ1-1,CASSVDRLTEAFF,TGTGCCAGCAGCGTAGACAGGCTCACTGAAGCTTTCTTT
TRBD1,.,TRBV6-1,TRBJ2-1,CASSATGGARQFF,TGTGCCAGCAGTGCTACAGGGGGCGCGCGGCAGTTCTTC
TRBD1,.,TRBV7-9,TRBJ1-1,CASSLQGGNTEAFF,TGTGCCAGCAGCCTACAGGGGGGGAACACTGAAGCTTTCTTT
.,.,TRBV11-2,TRBJ2-7,CASSLEQGLTYEQYF,TGTGCCAGCAGCTTAGAACAGGGTCTAACCTACGAGCAGTACTTC
.,once,TRBV28,TRBJ2-2,CASSPMTGELFF,TGTGCCAGCAGTCCTATGACCGGGGAGCTGTTTTTT
.,.,TRBV11-2,TRBJ2-5,CASSYGRRAQYF,TGTGCCAGCAGCTACGGCCGGAGGGCCCAGTACTTC
TRBD2,.,TRBV5-6,TRBJ2-7,CASSFGPGLADYEQYF,TGTGCCAGCAGCTTTGGCCCGGGACTAGCGGACTACGAGCAGTACTTC
TRBD1,.,TRBV19,TRBJ2-3,CASSQGARRTDTQYF,TGTGCCAGTAGTCAGGGGGCGCGACGTACAGATACGCAGTATTTT
TRBD2,.,TRBV9,TRBJ2-7,CASSPPGLGSEQYF,TGTGCCAGCAGCCCTCCGGGACTAGGGAGCGAGCAGTACTTC
.,.,TRBV11-3,TRBJ2-7,CASSLALFYSSYEQYF,TGTGCCAGCAGCTTAGCGCTTTTCTATAGCTCCTACGAGCAGTACTTC
TRBD1,.,TRBV6-6,TRBJ1-2,CASSSGTDGYTF,TGTGCCAGCAGTTCCGGGACAGATGGCTACACCTTC
TRBD2,.,TRBV9,TRBJ2-3,CASTKTSDSSTDTQYF,TGTGCCAGCACCAAGACTAGCGACTCTAGCACAGATACGCAGTATTTT
.,.,TRBV27,TRBJ2-2,CASSLGASGELFF,TGTGCCAGCAGTTTAGGGGCGTCCGGGGAGCTGTTTTTT
.,.,TRBV4-3,TRBJ2-3,CASSHLEGDPTQYF,TGCGCCAGCAGCCACCTGGAGGGAGACCCCACGCAGTATTTT
.,.,TRBV7-2,TRBJ2-7,CASSFLGTPSYEQYF,TGTGCCAGCAGCTTTCTCGGGACTCCATCCTACGAGCAGTACTTC
.,few,TRBV6-5,TRBJ2-3,CASRGRTETDTQYF,TGTGCCAGCAGGGGGAGGACGGAGACAGATACGCAGTATTTT
TRBD1,.,TRBV9,TRBJ2-1,CASSDRQGERRQFF,TGTGCCAGCAGCGACCGACAGGGGGAACGGCGGCAGTTCTTC
TRBD1,once,TRBV27,TRBJ2-7,CATQPLDRADGEQYF,TGTGCCACCCAACCCCTGGACAGGGCCGATGGCGAGCAGTACTTC
TRBD1,.,TRBV7-9,TRBJ2-4,CASKQGAENIQYF,TGTGCCAGCAAACAGGGGGCGGAAAACATTCAGTACTTC
.,.,TRBV7-8,TRBJ1-1,CASSPPPREAFF,TGTGCTAGCAGCCCTCCTCCGCGGGAAGCTTTCTTT
.,few,TRBV5-1,TRBJ1-2,CASSIPRQNYGYTF,TGCGCCAGCAGCATACCGAGACAGAATTATGGCTACACCTTC
TRBD2,.,TRBV7-6,TRBJ2-1,CASSYDGGATHEQFF,TGTGCCAGCAGTTATGACGGGGGGGCCACACATGAGCAGTTCTTC
TRBD1,.,TRBV18,TRBJ2-7,CASSRQGVYEQYF,TGTGCCAGCTCACGACAGGGAGTCTACGAGCAGTACTTC
TRBD2,.,TRBV6-5,TRBJ2-7,CASRSSGSTYEQYF,TGTGCCAGCAGGTCTAGCGGGAGTACCTACGAGCAGTACTTC
.,.,TRBV29-1,TRBJ1-2,CSVKGQGLWGYTF,TGCAGCGTCAAGGGGCAGGGACTATGGGGCTACACCTTC
TRBD2,few,TRBV14,TRBJ2-3,CASSGLADTDTQYF,TGTGCCAGCAGCGGACTAGCGGACACAGATACGCAGTATTTT
TRBD1,once,TRBV2,TRBJ1-5,CASSTGGGNQPQHF,TGTGCCAGCAGTACAGGGGGCGGCAATCAGCCCCAGCATTTT
TRBD1,.,TRBV2,TRBJ2-7,CASSEAPGTGVNEQYF,TGTGCCAGCAGTGAAGCGCCAGGGACAGGGGTAAACGAGCAGTACTTC
TRBD1,.,TRBV2,TRBJ1-2,CASSRTGIAF,TGTGCCAGCAGCAGGACAGGGATCGCCTTC
.,.,TRBV5-1,TRBJ2-1,CASSLGTLSYNEQFF,TGCGCCAGCTCACTTGGGACTTTGTCCTACAATGAGCAGTTCTTC
.,.,TRBV30,TRBJ1-1,CAWSGRGVGTEAFF,TGTGCCTGGTCAGGGAGGGGAGTTGGGACTGAAGCTTTCTTT
TRBD1,.,TRBV6-5,TRBJ1-3,CASSYGTGRGGNTIYF,TGTGCCAGCAGTTACGGGACAGGGAGAGGGGGAAACACCATATATTTT
.,.,TRBV9,TRBJ2-7,CASSVRTDPYEQYF,TGTGCCAGCAGCGTTCGGACAGATCCCTACGAGCAGTACTTC
.,.,TRBV9,TRBJ1-4,CASSAQTAVREKLFF,TGTGCCAGCAGCGCACAGACAGCCGTCAGGGAAAAACTGTTTTTT
.,.,TRBV11-3,TRBJ2-2,CASRGRNTGELFF,TGTGCCAGCCGGGGGAGGAACACCGGGGAGCTGTTTTTT